The 31 T cell receptor beta chains listed next were all sequenced from one sample in a study of T-cell reconstitution after alpha-beta-depleted transplantation in children. Molecular barcoding with unique molecular identifiers was used for the TCRbeta library. TCRdb re-analysed the PCR reads in MiXCR, keeping a single row per CDR3 protein. This sample has about 540,000 distinct CDR3 sequences; around 17% occur once, and the top ten carry 2.5% to 4%. The specimen was PBMCs from the stem cell graft donor, collected from the stem cell graft. These TCRs come from a human donor who donated a stem cell graft to a child with acute lymphoblastic leukemia.

This clonotype appeared a few times. This chain links TRBV29-1 with TRBJ1-1; D unclear. With 5 bases removed from V and 5 bases from J, the gap between germline ends came to 12 bases. The length of the CDR3 is 12 residues. Germline V gene sequence: CDR1 SQVTM, CDR2 ANQGSEA. The CDR3 reads CSVRIGGTEAFF. The CDR3, as DNA: TGCAGCGTTAGAATAGGAGGGACTGAAGCTTTCTTT. Full variable domain (rest looked up from reference TRBV29-1 and TRBJ1-1): SAVISQKPSRDICQRGTSLTIQCQVDSQVTMMFWYRQQPGQSLTLIATANQGSEATYESGFVIDKFPISRPNLTFSTLTVSNMSPEDSSIYLCSVRIGGTEAFFGQGTRLTVV.

V and J are TRBV5-1 and TRBJ2-1, with 7 bases matching TRBD1. CDR1 and CDR2 (germline): SGHRS, YFSETQ. The V gene end was trimmed by 4 bases and the J gene end by 2 bases; junction bases not matched to a gene: 9. CDR3 length: 16 amino acids. In nucleotides, the CDR3 is TGCGCCAGCAGCCACTCCTCTAGGGGGCCCTACAATGAGCAGTTCTTC. Encoded protein: CASSHSSRGPYNEQFF.

The sample holds a few counts of this clonotype. The gene calls are TRBV10-2 and TRBJ2-7; unclear D gene. V lost 5 bases to trimming and J lost 2 bases, with 10 bases between them. This CDR3 has 13 residues. Germline CDR1 WSHSY, CDR2 SAAADI. CDR3 DNA sequence: TGCGCCAGCAGTTATAACACCCCCTACGAGCAGTACTTC. Its translation is CASSYNTPYEQYF.

This clonotype has only a few counts. This chain joins TRBV18 and TRBJ2-1, with 9 bases that match TRBD2. Trimming removed 0 bases from V and 5 bases from J; junction bases left unmatched: 5. CDR3 length equals 16 residues. CDR1 KGHSH and CDR2 LQKENI come from the germline V gene. The CDR3 coding sequence is TGTGCCAGCTCACCACCAGAACTAGCGGGCGACAATGAGCAGTTCTTC. The encoded protein is CASSPPELAGDNEQFF.

Only a few counts were recorded for this clonotype. The rearrangement uses TRBV6-5 and TRBJ2-1; perhaps D is TRBD1 or TRBD2 (5 bases each). CDR1 and CDR2 (germline): MNHEY, SVGAGI. This CDR3 comprises 14 residues. With 2 bases removed from V and 4 bases from J, the gap between germline ends came to 9 bases. CDR3 in DNA: TGTGCCAGCAGTTACCCGGGACGTTACAATGAGCAGTTCTTC. Its protein product is CASSYPGRYNEQFF.

Only a few counts were recorded for this clonotype. V is TRBV2 and J is TRBJ2-4; 13 bases match TRBD2. The J segment lost 0 bases and the V segment lost 2 bases, leaving 13 bases of the junction unmatched. This CDR3 comprises 21 residues. Germline V gene lookup returns CDR1 SNHLY and CDR2 FYNNEI. CDR3 residues: CASSEFGRTSGSTLAKNIQYF. The DNA of the CDR3 is TGTGCCAGCAGTGAATTTGGGAGGACTAGCGGGAGTACACTAGCCAAAAACATTCAGTACTTC.

In its sample, this clonotype was seen a few times. This chain joins TRBV29-1 and TRBJ2-7; 12 bases line up with TRBD2. Germline V lookup: CDR1 SQVTM, CDR2 ANQGSEA. The CDR3 runs to 14 residues. V dropped 4 bases and J dropped 4; count of bases not matched to a gene: 5. CDR3 DNA sequence: TGCAGCGTTGTGACTAGCGGGAGCATTTACGAGCAGTACTTC. It encodes CSVVTSGSIYEQYF.

This clonotype came up a few times. This rearrangement joins TRBV28 to TRBJ2-2; 8 nucleotides align to TRBD2. V lost 4 bases, J lost 4 bases, and 8 bases stayed unmatched. Germline lookup yields CDR1 MDHEN and CDR2 SYDVKM. This CDR3 contains 16 residues. The chain's CDR3 is CASSSVAGYGTGELFF. Here the CDR3 DNA reads TGTGCCAGCAGTTCTGTAGCGGGATACGGCACCGGGGAGCTGTTTTTT.

This clonotype appeared a few times. The chain carries TRBV20-1 and TRBJ2-3; 8 bases agree with TRBD1. V lost 3 bases and J lost 3; bases outside the gene matches: 5. The CDR3 loop spans 14 amino acids. Germline CDR1 reads DFQATT; CDR2 reads SNEGSKA (reference sequence). Here the CDR3 DNA reads TGCAGTGCTAGGGACAGACAGGGGACAGATACGCAGTATTTT. This gives the protein CSARDRQGTDTQYF.

The rearrangement uses TRBV7-9 and TRBJ1-6, with 8 bases lining up with TRBD1. The CDR3 totals 16 residues. The junction had 9 bases not matched to a gene; V was cut back by 3 bases and J by 8 bases. Looked up from germline, CDR1 is SEHNR and CDR2 is FQNEAQ (reference sequence). This CDR3 reads CASSFDVGQGYSPLHF. The CDR3 DNA follows: TGTGCCAGCAGCTTCGACGTAGGACAGGGCTATTCACCCCTCCACTTT.

The chain links TRBV3-1 to TRBJ2-7; D unresolved. From germline, CDR1 is LGHDT and CDR2 YNNKEL (reference sequence). The V gene lost 3 bases and the J gene lost 2 bases, with 14 bases spanning the gap. CDR3 length: 15 residues. CDR3 coding DNA: TGTGCCAGCAGCCACCGCAAGATAAGAGCCTACGAGCAGTACTTC. It codes for CASSHRKIRAYEQYF.

This clonotype was seen a few times. One base away lies a much larger clone, so this may be a sequencing read error. V and J are TRBV10-3 and TRBJ2-7; D gene unclear. Germline values: CDR1 ENHRY, CDR2 SYGVKD. The V end lost 6 bases, the J end lost 2 bases, and 5 bases lay between the germline ends. This CDR3 comprises 11 residues. The CDR3 nucleotides read TGTGCCATCAGCCAAGCCTACGAGCAGTACTTC. It translates to CAISQAYEQYF.

The rearrangement joins TRBV5-1 to TRBJ1-2; TRBD1 matches at 11 bases. CDR1 SGHRS and CDR2 YFSETQ come from the germline V gene. J was trimmed by 1 base and V by 6 bases; bases with no gene match: 11. CDR3 length: 17 residues. Here the CDR3 DNA reads TGCGCCAGCACCCCGGACAGGGGGCTCAGACTTAACTATGGCTACACCTTC. Its translation: CASTPDRGLRLNYGYTF.

The V and J genes are TRBV10-3 and TRBJ2-3; D is ambiguous. Germline V CDR1 and CDR2: ENHRY, SYGVKD. Trimming pared 2 bases from V and 0 bases from J, leaving 9 bases between. This CDR3 spans 15 amino acids. CDR3 DNA: TGTGCCATCAGTGAGGAAGCGCCTAGCACAGATACGCAGTATTTT. Protein sequence: CAISEEAPSTDTQYF.

This chain joins TRBV5-1 and TRBJ1-2; D remains unclear. V was trimmed by 2 bases and J by 0 bases, leaving 5 bases between them. Germline V gene lookup returns CDR1 SGHRS and CDR2 YFSETQ. The CDR3 covers 13 residues. CDR3 sequence reads: CASSFISNYGYTF. CDR3 nucleotide sequence: TGCGCCAGCAGCTTTATTTCTAACTATGGCTACACCTTC.

This clonotype was found a few times. The chain joins TRBV20-1 to TRBJ1-1; 8 bases map to TRBD1. Germline-derived CDR1 and CDR2 are DFQATT and SNEGSKA (reference sequence). The CDR3 loop spans 16 amino acids. With V trimmed by 3 bases and J by 6 bases, 15 bases remained unmatched. For the CDR3, the DNA is TGCAGTGCTAGTACTTCGTGGGGCAGGGGGCGGTCTGAAGCTTTCTTT. This codes for CSASTSWGRGRSEAFF.

The rearrangement links TRBV12-3 or TRBV12-4 to TRBJ2-1, with 15 bases fitting TRBD2. After removal of 6 bases from V and 6 bases from J, the junction contained 9 bases not matched to a gene. The CDR3 length is 17 residues. The CDR3 loop is CASSGTSGRWGPNEQFF. In DNA, the CDR3 is TGTGCCAGCAGCGGGACTAGCGGGAGGTGGGGCCCCAATGAGCAGTTCTTC.

The V and J genes are TRBV18 and TRBJ2-7; 9 nucleotides line up with TRBD2. The CDR3 has 14 residues. V lost 5 bases and J lost 3; bases outside the gene matches: 5. Germline V gene sequence: CDR1 KGHSH, CDR2 LQKENI. The CDR3 sequence is CASSTRREGYEQYF. CDR3 sequence (DNA): TGTGCCAGCTCAACCAGGCGGGAGGGCTACGAGCAGTACTTC. Based on the CDR3 plus reference TRBV18 and TRBJ2-7, the full variable domain is NAGVMQNPRHLVRRRGQEARLRCSPMKGHSHVYWYRQLPEEGLKFMVYLQKENIIDESGMPKERFSAEFPKEGPSILRIQQVVRGDSAAYFCASSTRREGYEQYFGPGTRLTVT.

This clonotype was recorded a few times. This chain connects TRBV7-3 to TRBJ1-1, with 10 nucleotides matching TRBD1. CDR3 length: 13 residues. Germline V gene data show CDR1 as SGHTA and CDR2 as FQGTGA. Losses at the gene ends were 8 bases for V and 1 base for J; bases not matched to a gene: 1. CDR3 residues: CASGDRGNTEAFF. The CDR3, as DNA: TGTGCCAGCGGGGACAGGGGGAACACTGAAGCTTTCTTT.

The rearrangement joins TRBV5-4 to TRBJ1-5, with D unclear. The CDR3 has 16 residues. With 0 bases removed from V and 2 bases from J, the gap between germline ends came to 12 bases. In germline, CDR1 is SGHNT, CDR2 YYREEE (reference sequence). For the CDR3, the DNA is TGTGCCAGCAGCTTGGGGCCAGAGAGAGGCAATCAGCCCCAGCATTTT. Translation gives CASSLGPERGNQPQHF.

V gene TRBV12-3 or TRBV12-4 combines with J gene TRBJ1-2, with TRBD1 matching 8 bases. V lost 6 bases and J lost 5; bases outside the gene matches: 11. The CDR3 runs to 15 residues. The chain's CDR3 is CASSYFSTGEYGYTF. CDR3 bases: TGTGCCAGCAGCTACTTTTCGACAGGGGAGTATGGCTACACCTTC.

The gene calls are TRBV30 and TRBJ2-7; no clear D. CDR1 is GTSNPN and CDR2 is SVGIG in the germline V gene (reference sequence). This CDR3 region has 17 residues. Between the trimmed V and J ends, which lost 3 bases and 0 bases, there was a span of 21 bases. The CDR3 here is CAWRRNPGRLSSYEQYF. CDR3 sequence (DNA): TGTGCCTGGAGACGGAATCCAGGCCGACTGAGCTCCTACGAGCAGTACTTC.

In this sample, this clonotype turned up a few times. The gene calls are TRBV7-8 and TRBJ2-7, with TRBD2 matching 7 bases. Germline V CDR1 and CDR2: SGHVS, FQNEAQ. Losses at the gene ends were 1 base for V and 2 bases for J; bases not matched to a gene: 5. The CDR3 extends over 15 amino acids. The CDR3 DNA is TGTGCCAGCAGCTTAGGGGGGGGGGTTGCCTACGAGCAGTACTTC. This translates into CASSLGGGVAYEQYF. The full variable domain, with the rest looked up from reference TRBV7-8 and TRBJ2-7, is GAGVSQSPRYKVAKRGQDVALRCDPISGHVSLFWYQQALGQGPEFLTYFQNEAQLDKSGLPSDRFFAERPEGSVSTLKIQRTQQEDSAVYLCASSLGGGVAYEQYFGPGTRLTVT.

This chain connects TRBV27 to TRBJ2-1, with D perhaps matching TRBD1 (5 bases). The CDR3 is 16 residues long. V lost 3 bases and J lost 0, with 12 bases in between. CDR1 is MNHEY, CDR2 SMNVEV, per germline (reference sequence). For the CDR3, the DNA is TGTGCCAGCAGTTTCTTGGATGACAGCTCCTACAATGAGCAGTTCTTC. The encoded protein is CASSFLDDSSYNEQFF.

V gene TRBV5-6 combines with J gene TRBJ2-7; D remains ambiguous. Germline V CDR1 and CDR2: SGHDT, YYEEEE. The CDR3 totals 13 residues. The V end was cut by 4 bases, the J end by 0 bases, with 8 bases between. This CDR3 reads CASSPFHSYEQYF. CDR3 DNA: TGTGCCAGCAGCCCGTTCCACTCCTACGAGCAGTACTTC.

The CDR3 here is CSARESSRPGELFF. The DNA of the CDR3 is TGCAGTGCTAGAGAGTCAAGCCGGCCCGGGGAGCTGTTTTTT. The chain employs TRBV20-1 and TRBJ2-2; D is undetermined. Germline V gene sequence: CDR1 DFQATT, CDR2 SNEGSKA (reference sequence). This CDR3 has 14 residues. Trimming took 0 bases from V and 6 from J, leaving 11 bases between them.

This clonotype has a handful of counts. The V and J genes are TRBV28 and TRBJ2-5; TRBD1 matches 7 bases. Germline CDR1 and CDR2: MDHEN and SYDVKM. CDR3 length equals 15 residues. V lost 5 bases, J lost 5 bases, and 11 bases stayed unmatched. CDR3 residues: CASSQHPTGMETQYF. The CDR3 coding sequence is TGTGCCAGCAGTCAACACCCGACAGGGATGGAGACCCAGTACTTC.

This clonotype showed up just a few times. V and J are TRBV12-3 or TRBV12-4 and TRBJ2-1, with 14 nucleotides matching TRBD2. V lost 3 bases to trimming and J lost 9 bases; unmatched junction nucleotides: 4. The CDR3 loop spans 15 amino acids. CDR3 nucleotide sequence: TGTGCCAGCAGTTTGGGACTAGCGGGAGACGCTGAGCAGTTCTTC. The encoded protein is CASSLGLAGDAEQFF.

This clonotype has just a few counts. The genes are TRBV7-9 and TRBJ2-7; no clear D gene. This CDR3 has 14 amino acids. V was pared by 1 base and J by 5 bases, with 12 bases between. In germline, CDR1 is SEHNR, CDR2 FQNEAQ (reference sequence). The CDR3 region is CASSLGNRLDEQYF. The CDR3 DNA reads TGTGCCAGCAGCTTAGGGAACCGTTTGGACGAGCAGTACTTC.

In this sample, this clonotype turned up a few times. The chain is built from TRBV10-3 and TRBJ2-5, with D tentatively TRBD2 (5 bases). Germline V gives CDR1 ENHRY, CDR2 SYGVKD. The length of the CDR3 is 14 residues. Trimming left V 4 bases short and J 4 bases short, with 13 bases between. The CDR3 DNA sequence: TGTGCCATCAGTGTAGAGGGATTGGGAGAGACCCAGTACTTC. Translation gives CAISVEGLGETQYF.

This clonotype was found a few times. V usage is TRBV5-1 and J usage is TRBJ2-2, with 9 bases matching TRBD1. In germline, CDR1 is SGHRS, CDR2 YFSETQ. The ends lost 5 bases at V and 2 bases at J; junction bases unmatched: 10. CDR3 length: 17 residues. The CDR3 DNA sequence: TGCGCCAGCAGTTGGCCCGGGACAGGGCCAAACACCGGGGAGCTGTTTTTT. Its translation is CASSWPGTGPNTGELFF.